This T cell receptor (beta chain) was found in a study of T cell changes during pregnancy in multiple sclerosis. This CDR3 is built from 15 residues. V was pared by 3 bases and J by 2 bases, with 7 bases of the junction left unmatched. CDR1 is LNHNV, CDR2 YYDKDF, per germline (reference sequence). The protocol was immunoSEQ multiplex PCR, while the TCRdb copy is restricted to in-frame clones and leaves out a portion. The sample consists of 25,000 to 35,000 clones, 75% to 95% of them appearing once. The source of this sequence is a female donor with multiple sclerosis, enrolled in a pregnancy study. Sequencing was performed on CD8+ T cells from peripheral blood mononuclear cells, taken before pregnancy. The rearrangement links TRBV15 to TRBJ2-7; TRBD2 matches at 7 bases. The CDR3 bases are TGTGCCACCAGCAGTCTAGCGGTAAACCCCTACGAGCAGTACTTC. This gives the protein CATSSLAVNPYEQYF.